This T cell receptor (beta chain) is from a study of cytomegalovirus exposure and HLA in healthy donors. The PCR employed 60 Vbeta primers together with 13 Jbeta primers. The protocol was immunoSEQ multiplex PCR, while the TCRdb copy is restricted to in-frame clones and leaves out a portion. The sample carries 160,000 or so clones, roughly 80% recorded once. The germline V and J ends were trimmed by 6 bases and 3 bases, with 9 bases remaining between them. This CDR3 region has 13 residues. Germline lookup yields CDR1 MNHEY and CDR2 SMNVEV (reference sequence). Turning to this clone: Antigen specificity is unknown.

Study results and limitations: It has been reported that TCR beta sequences accurately predicted the HLA-A and HLA-B alleles of most subjects. A later analysis found most CMV-associated TCR beta chains apparently HLA-restricted. Apart from CMV serostatus, no immune exposure information was available. In a later analysis, V- and J-gene trimming of beta chains associated with a DCLRE1C missense variant, replicated independently.

Specimen: PBMCs. V gene TRBV27 combines with J gene TRBJ2-1, with D perhaps TRBD1 (5 bases). This TCR came from a male donor in good health and CMV-seropositive. DNA of the CDR3: TGTGCCAGCAGCTTTGACAGCTACAATGAGCAGTTCTTC. Its translation: CASSFDSYNEQFF.